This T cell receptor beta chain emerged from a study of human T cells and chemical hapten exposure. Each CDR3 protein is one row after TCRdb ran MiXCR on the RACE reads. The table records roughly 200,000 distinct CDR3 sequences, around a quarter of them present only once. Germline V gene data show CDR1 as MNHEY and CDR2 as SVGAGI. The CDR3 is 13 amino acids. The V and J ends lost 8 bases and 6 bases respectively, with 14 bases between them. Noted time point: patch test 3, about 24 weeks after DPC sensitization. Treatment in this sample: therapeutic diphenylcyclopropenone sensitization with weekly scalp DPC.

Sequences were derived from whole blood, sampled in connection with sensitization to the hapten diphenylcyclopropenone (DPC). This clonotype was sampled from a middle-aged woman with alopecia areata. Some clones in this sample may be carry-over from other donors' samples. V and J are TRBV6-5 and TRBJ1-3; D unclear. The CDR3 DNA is TGTGCCAGCTGGACGGGGATGGAAAACACCATATATTTT. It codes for CASWTGMENTIYF.